Below, 28 T cell receptor beta chains from the same sample are listed, as sequenced in a study of OX40 agonist ivuxolimab in advanced cancers. Libraries were prepared by immunoSEQ multiplex PCR; TCRdb keeps only in-frame clonotypes and omits some of them. The sample has 60,000 to 75,000 clones; under 90% are singletons. This specimen consisted of CD4+ or CD8+ T cells sorted from blood, obtained in a trial of the OX40 agonist ivuxolimab. The receptors come from an adult with an advanced solid tumor such as melanoma, head and neck, liver or kidney cancer.

CDR3 amino acids: CASSLFGPNTGELFF. The CDR3 region has the DNA TGCGCCAGCAGTCTATTCGGTCCCAACACCGGGGAGCTGTTTTTT. The chain couples TRBV5-1 to TRBJ2-2; no firm D call. Trimming pared 5 bases from V and 2 bases from J, leaving 13 bases between. Germline V gene lookup returns CDR1 SGHRS and CDR2 YFSETQ. The CDR3 runs 15 residues.

This clone has more than one count but fewer than ten. The chain links TRBV25-1 to TRBJ2-7; D perhaps matches TRBD1 (8 bases). CDR3 length: 13 amino acids. Trimming stripped 6 bases from V and 6 bases from J, with 15 bases between. CDR1 is MGHDK and CDR2 is SYGVNS in the germline V gene. The CDR3 is CASSSTGEGEQYF. CDR3 DNA sequence: TGTGCCAGCAGCTCGACAGGGGAGGGCGAGCAGTACTTC.

This rearrangement joins TRBV9 to TRBJ1-1; D gene unclear. Germline lookup yields CDR1 SGDLS and CDR2 YYNGEE. This CDR3 region has 13 residues. V dropped 2 bases and J dropped 4 bases, with 9 bases sitting between them. CDR3 loop: CASSVWEGTEAFF. The CDR3 nucleotides are TGTGCCAGCAGCGTTTGGGAGGGCACTGAAGCTTTCTTT. Full variable domain (missing parts from reference TRBV9 and TRBJ1-1): DSGVTQTPKHLITATGQRVTLRCSPRSGDLSVYWYQQSLDQGLQFLIQYYNGEERAKGNILERFSAQQFPDLHSELNLSSLELGDSALYFCASSVWEGTEAFFGQGTRLTVV.

The chain combines TRBV6-1 with TRBJ1-6; possibly TRBD1 for D (5 bases). CDR3 length: 15 amino acids. Germline values: CDR1 MNHNS, CDR2 SASEGT. Trimming left V 2 bases short and J 7 bases short, with 12 bases between. CDR3 bases: TGTGCCAGCAGTGAAACTGACAAGGGGAATTCACCCCTCCACTTT. Translating it yields CASSETDKGNSPLHF.

This clone was detected only a few times. The chain employs TRBV27 and TRBJ1-4; 8 bases align to TRBD1. The CDR3 is 15 amino acids. Per the germline V gene, CDR1 is MNHEY and CDR2 is SMNVEV (reference sequence). Trimming removed 3 bases from V and 9 bases from J; junction bases left unmatched: 9. In nucleotides, the CDR3 is TGTGCCAGCAGTTTGGACAGGGCCCGGGGCCAAAAACTGTTTTTT. Protein product: CASSLDRARGQKLFF.

This chain connects TRBV6-1 to TRBJ2-7; 10 positions agree with TRBD1. V lost 6 bases, J lost 7 bases, and 9 bases stayed unmatched. Germline V gives CDR1 MNHNS, CDR2 SASEGT. This CDR3 region has 14 residues. CDR3 amino acids: CASRLDRGRWEQYF. In DNA form, the CDR3 reads TGTGCCAGCAGGCTAGACAGGGGGCGCTGGGAGCAGTACTTC.

The chain is built from TRBV25-1 and TRBJ2-2, with a weak D call TRBD1 (6 bases). CDR3 size: 14 residues. Germline loops: CDR1 MGHDK, CDR2 SYGVNS. V lost 0 bases to trimming and J lost 6 bases, with 8 bases between them. The CDR3 loop reads CASSEYRQAGELFF. The CDR3 coding sequence is TGTGCCAGCAGTGAATATCGACAGGCCGGGGAGCTGTTTTTT.

Details on this clone: A much larger clone lies a single base off, so this may be a read error. This chain uses TRBV5-4 with TRBJ1-2, with TRBD1 matching 10 bases. V shed 4 bases and J 2 bases; nucleotides not matched to a gene: 2. The CDR3 contains 14 residues. CDR1 and CDR2 from the germline V gene are SGHNT and YYREEE (reference sequence). This CDR3 is CASSRDRGNYGYTF. The CDR3 nucleotides read TGTGCCAGCAGCCGGGACAGGGGAAACTATGGCTACACCTTC.

The chain couples TRBV9 to TRBJ2-2; TRBD2 matches 12 bases. The junction had 4 bases not matched to a gene; V was cut back by 4 bases and J by 6 bases. This CDR3 spans 15 amino acids. In germline, CDR1 is SGDLS, CDR2 YYNGEE. The CDR3 DNA is TGTGCCAGCAGCCCACTAGCGGGGGGTTCCGGGGAGCTGTTTTTT. Translating it yields CASSPLAGGSGELFF.

V usage is TRBV11-2 and J usage is TRBJ2-5, with D uncertain. The J call could be wrong; TRBJ2-7 is a better fit for the DNA end. Per the germline V gene, CDR1 is SGHAT and CDR2 is FQNNGV. The CDR3 is made up of 14 amino acids. CDR3 sequence (DNA): TGTGCCAGCAGCTTAGAGAGGAGCTCCTACGAGCAGTACTTC. It specifies CASSLERSSYEQYF.

The chain combines TRBV20-1 with TRBJ1-1; no definite D call. Trimming took 3 bases from V and 6 from J, leaving 8 bases between them. The CDR3 spans 11 residues. CDR1 and CDR2 (germline): DFQATT, SNEGSKA (reference sequence). CDR3 sequence reads: CSASAVPEAFF. CDR3 nucleotides: TGCAGTGCTAGTGCTGTCCCTGAAGCTTTCTTT.

The chain couples TRBV18 to TRBJ2-5; D unclear. The V gene lost 1 base and the J gene lost 5 bases, with 2 bases spanning the gap. Germline V gives CDR1 KGHSH, CDR2 LQKENI. This CDR3 is built from 11 residues. The CDR3, as DNA: TGTGCCAGCTCACCACGGGAGACCCAGTACTTC. Translating gives CASSPRETQYF.

The CDR3 nucleotides read TGTGCCAGCAGCCAGGGACAGGGCCTGGGGACTAATGAAAAACTGTTTTTT. This codes for CASSQGQGLGTNEKLFF. V is TRBV5-6 and J is TRBJ1-4; 9 bases line up with TRBD1. J was trimmed by 2 bases and V by 4 bases; bases with no gene match: 9. The germline gives CDR1 SGHDT, CDR2 YYEEEE. The CDR3 contains 17 residues.

The gene calls are TRBV6-5 and TRBJ2-6, with no clear D. The CDR3 spans 15 residues. Germline CDR1 MNHEY, CDR2 SVGAGI. The V gene lost 6 bases and the J gene lost 0 bases, with 9 bases spanning the gap. This CDR3 is CASRLISSGANVLTF. DNA of the CDR3: TGTGCCAGCAGGTTGATAAGCTCTGGGGCCAACGTCCTGACTTTC.

Only a few counts were recorded for this clone. This rearrangement joins TRBV5-1 to TRBJ2-1; TRBD1 matches 8 bases. Per germline, CDR1 SGHRS and CDR2 YFSETQ. V lost 4 bases and J lost 4; bases outside the gene matches: 10. This CDR3 has 16 residues. The CDR3 is CASSSGGTGQYNEQFF. The CDR3 DNA is TGCGCCAGCAGCAGTGGAGGGACAGGCCAATACAATGAGCAGTTCTTC.

The chain recombines TRBV18 with TRBJ1-2, with 7 bases lining up with TRBD1. From germline, CDR1 is KGHSH and CDR2 LQKENI. Trimming at V came to 3 bases and at J to 6 bases, leaving 7 bases not matched to a gene. The CDR3 extends over 14 amino acids. This CDR3 is CASSPLGGADGYTF. The CDR3 bases are TGTGCCAGCTCACCGTTAGGGGGCGCGGATGGCTACACCTTC.

The chain joins TRBV7-6 to TRBJ1-6; TRBD1 aligns across 9 bases. The CDR3 has 13 amino acids. CDR1 is SGHVS, CDR2 FNYEAQ, per germline. The V and J ends lost 4 bases and 9 bases, in that order; junction bases with no gene match: 1. This CDR3 reads CASSSGQGSPLHF. CDR3 sequence (DNA): TGTGCCAGCAGCTCGGGACAGGGTTCACCCCTCCACTTT.

The gene calls are TRBV11-3 and TRBJ2-2; D is uncertain. The V gene lost 8 bases and the J gene lost 8 bases, with 9 bases spanning the gap. CDR1 is SGHNT, CDR2 YENEEA, per germline. This CDR3 is 11 amino acids long. The CDR3 bases are TGTGCCAGCTCGGGCTGGGGGGAGCTGTTTTTT. Its protein product is CASSGWGELFF.

The CDR3 sequence: CASSNRDRETYEQYF. CDR3 coding DNA: TGTGCCAGCAGCAACCGGGACAGGGAAACCTACGAGCAGTACTTC. The rearrangement uses TRBV7-8 and TRBJ2-7, with 9 bases fitting TRBD1. Trimming cost V 5 bases and J 2 bases; bases outside gene matches: 7. The germline V gene has CDR1 SGHVS and CDR2 FQNEAQ. This CDR3 region has 15 residues.

The V call is TRBV5-5, the J call TRBJ2-3; D unclear. The CDR3 is 15 residues long. Germline lookup yields CDR1 SGHKS and CDR2 YYEKEE (reference sequence). The V gene lost 1 base and the J gene lost 0 bases, with 9 bases spanning the gap. CDR3 in amino acids: CASSLRSLSTDTQYF. Written as DNA, the CDR3 is TGTGCCAGCAGCTTGAGGAGTCTTAGCACAGATACGCAGTATTTT.

This chain joins TRBV6-5 and TRBJ2-3, with 8 bases matching TRBD2. This CDR3 is built from 15 residues. CDR1 MNHEY and CDR2 SVGAGI come from the germline V gene. V lost 6 bases, J lost 2 bases, and 7 bases stayed unmatched. The CDR3 bases are TGTGCCAGCAGCCCCCGGCGGGGGGCCACAGATACGCAGTATTTT. It encodes CASSPRRGATDTQYF.

CDR3 residues: CASGLASPQFYTF. The CDR3 coding sequence is TGTGCTAGTGGTTTGGCCTCCCCACAGTTCTACACCTTC. This rearrangement joins TRBV12-5 to TRBJ1-2; D uncertain. Germline loops: CDR1 LGHNT, CDR2 FRNRAP. Trimming stripped 1 base from V and 10 bases from J, with 13 bases between. CDR3 length: 13 residues.

As to this clone: Sequence at one end of the junction differs from germline and may be a read error. The genes are TRBV5-1 and TRBJ1-1; tentatively, D is TRBD1 (6 bases). The V gene's germline CDR1 is SGHRS and CDR2 YFSETQ. This CDR3 contains 15 residues. This chain's CDR3 is CASCFGTGRGTEAFF. In DNA, the CDR3 is TGCGCCAGCTGCTTTGGAACAGGGAGAGGTACTGAAGCTTTCTTT.

This sequence joins TRBV7-2 and TRBJ2-3; TRBD2 might be the D (5 bases). Germline V gene sequence: CDR1 SGHTA, CDR2 FQGNSA. Deletions cut 4 bases from V and 9 bases from J, with 14 bases between. CDR3 length: 13 residues. CDR3 protein: CASSSKTSKTQYF. CDR3 DNA sequence: TGTGCCAGCAGCTCGAAAACTAGTAAAACGCAGTATTTT. Combining the CDR3 with reference TRBV7-2 and TRBJ2-3 gives the whole variable domain GAGVSQSPSNKVTEKGKDVELRCDPISGHTALYWYRQSLGQGLEFLIYFQGNSAPDKSGLPSDRFSAERTGGSVSTLTIQRTQQEDSAVYLCASSSKTSKTQYFGPGTRLTVL.

Worth noting for this clone: Additional DNA sequences in this sample encode the identical CDR3. This chain joins TRBV11-2 and TRBJ2-3; TRBD2 matches 11 bases. Per the germline V gene, CDR1 is SGHAT and CDR2 is FQNNGV. The CDR3 consists of 15 residues. V lost 4 bases and J lost 5; bases outside the gene matches: 5. CDR3 sequence reads: CASSSLAGGRDTQYF. CDR3 in DNA: TGTGCCAGCAGCTCATTAGCGGGGGGGCGAGATACGCAGTATTTT.

The gene calls are TRBV11-1 and TRBJ1-1; D is unresolved. Germline V gene lookup returns CDR1 SGHAT and CDR2 FQDESV (reference sequence). CDR3 length equals 15 residues. V shed 4 bases and J shed 6 bases, with 18 bases lying between them. The CDR3 DNA reads as TGTGCCAGCAGCTCACTACCCCTCGAGGGCCCTGAAGCTTTCTTT. Protein: CASSSLPLEGPEAFF.

There are a few counts of this clone. This rearrangement joins TRBV27 to TRBJ1-2, with D possibly being TRBD1 (5 bases). V dropped 4 bases and J dropped 4 bases, with 16 bases sitting between them. The CDR3 contains 15 residues. Per germline, CDR1 MNHEY and CDR2 SMNVEV (reference sequence). As DNA, the CDR3 is TGTGCCAGCAGTTCCAACCCGGGGCAGACCTATGGCTACACCTTC. Its protein is CASSSNPGQTYGYTF.

As to this clone: The junction departs from the called germline gene at one end, perhaps through a read error. This rearrangement joins TRBV2 to TRBJ2-2; 15 bases fit TRBD2. Germline V lookup: CDR1 SNHLY, CDR2 FYNNEI. The CDR3 is 18 residues long. The CDR3 coding sequence is TGTGCCAGCAGGCTCCCCCGGACTAGCGGGGGGGCGAACCGGGGAGCTGTTTTT. Translated, it gives CASRLPRTSGGANRGAVF.